What follows are 17 T cell receptor beta chains derived from one specimen sequenced in a study of shared clonotypes between healthy human individuals. Assay: immunoSEQ multiplex PCR; the TCRdb copy retains only in-frame clones and omits some. The table includes about 1.1 million clones, approximately 78% detected once. The material sequenced was memory CD4+ T cells from PBMCs. The subset denotes: CD45RA-negative fraction. The source is a young man in good health. Some clones in this sample may be carry-over from other donors' samples.

This clone was seen a single time. The chain joins TRBV19 to TRBJ1-2; no definite D call. The CDR3 is 14 residues long. Per germline, CDR1 LNHDA and CDR2 SQIVND (reference sequence). V lost 4 bases and J lost 2, with 11 bases in between. For the CDR3, the DNA is TGTGCCAGTAGTAGAGTGATTGGAAACTATGGCTACACCTTC. It codes for CASSRVIGNYGYTF.

V usage is TRBV7-9 and J usage is TRBJ2-1; 9 nucleotides agree with TRBD1. The V and J ends lost 5 bases and 6 bases, in that order; junction bases with no gene match: 8. The CDR3 is made up of 15 amino acids. Germline assignment: CDR1 SEHNR and CDR2 FQNEAQ (reference sequence). CDR3 residues: CASSPAGQGGNEQFF. CDR3 in DNA: TGTGCCAGCAGCCCCGCGGGACAGGGAGGCAATGAGCAGTTCTTC.

CDR3 residues: CASSLELGRKETQYF. DNA for the CDR3: TGTGCCAGCAGCTTGGAGCTGGGCAGAAAAGAGACCCAGTACTTC. The gene calls are TRBV5-4 and TRBJ2-5; D is unresolved. V lost 0 bases to trimming and J lost 3 bases, with 12 bases between them. The CDR3 totals 15 residues. In germline, CDR1 is SGHNT, CDR2 YYREEE (reference sequence). The variable domain in full, with the rest retrieved from reference TRBV5-4 and TRBJ2-5, is ETGVTQSPTHLIKTRGQQVTLRCSSQSGHNTVSWYQQALGQGPQFIFQYYREEENGRGNFPPRFSGLQFPNYSSELNVNALELDDSALYLCASSLELGRKETQYFGPGTRLLVL.

V is TRBV6-1 and J is TRBJ1-2, with 7 positions matching TRBD1. Germline V gives CDR1 MNHNS, CDR2 SASEGT. The CDR3 is 12 residues long. Trimming at V came to 9 bases and at J to 5 bases, leaving 6 bases not matched to a gene. CDR3 sequence: CASQGVGYGYTF. The CDR3, as DNA: TGTGCCAGTCAGGGGGTTGGGTATGGCTACACCTTC.

The chain uses TRBV28 and TRBJ1-4; D perhaps matches TRBD1 (5 bases). This CDR3 region has 15 residues. V was pared by 3 bases and J by 7 bases, with 15 bases between. Looked up from germline, CDR1 is MDHEN and CDR2 is SYDVKM. The CDR3 coding sequence is TGTGCCAGCAGTTTCGGTGGGGGGGTTGGTGAAAAACTGTTTTTT. Amino acids: CASSFGGGVGEKLFF.

V usage is TRBV5-1 and J usage is TRBJ2-3; D not certain. The V gene lost 2 bases and the J gene lost 0 bases, with 13 bases spanning the gap. The CDR3 covers 16 residues. CDR1 is SGHRS, CDR2 YFSETQ, per germline. This chain's CDR3 is CASSFPTAQSTDTQYF. The CDR3 bases are TGCGCCAGCAGCTTTCCCACGGCGCAAAGCACAGATACGCAGTATTTT. Based on the CDR3 plus reference TRBV5-1 and TRBJ2-3, the full variable domain is KAGVTQTPRYLIKTRGQQVTLSCSPISGHRSVSWYQQTPGQGLQFLFEYFSETQRNKGNFPGRFSGRQFSNSRSEMNVSTLELGDSALYLCASSFPTAQSTDTQYFGPGTRLTVL.

The gene calls are TRBV5-1 and TRBJ2-2, with 10 bases aligning to TRBD1. Germline V gives CDR1 SGHRS, CDR2 YFSETQ. V gave up 2 bases and J gave up 7 bases; unmatched junction bases: 8. The CDR3 loop spans 16 amino acids. CDR3 DNA sequence: TGCGCCAGCAGCTTTCCGGGACAGGGGACCGTCGGGGAGCTGTTTTTT. Protein sequence: CASSFPGQGTVGELFF.

V is TRBV11-2 and J is TRBJ1-1; unclear D gene. The CDR3 length is 15 residues. The V and J ends lost 3 bases and 1 base respectively, with 12 bases between them. Germline loops: CDR1 SGHAT, CDR2 FQNNGV. The CDR3, as DNA: TGTGCCAGCAGCTTGGTGCAACGGAAGAACACTGAAGCTTTCTTT. Its protein is CASSLVQRKNTEAFF.

The chain has TRBV5-1 and TRBJ2-3, with TRBD1 as a possible D gene (6 bases). The CDR3 is 12 residues long. Trimming pared 0 bases from V and 9 bases from J, leaving 8 bases between. Germline V gene sequence: CDR1 SGHRS, CDR2 YFSETQ. The CDR3 DNA reads TGCGCCAGCAGCTTGGACAGGGAGACGCAGTATTTT. It yields the protein CASSLDRETQYF.

With regard to this clone: With only one base between it and a far larger clone, this is likely a read error. The sample has other DNA sequences that encode this CDR3 too. The chain is built from TRBV2 and TRBJ2-7; tentatively, D is TRBD1 or TRBD2 (5 bases each). Germline values: CDR1 SNHLY, CDR2 FYNNEI. Trimming cost V 7 bases and J 6 bases, with 19 bases left between them. This CDR3 is 14 amino acids long. The CDR3 here is CASKVEQGVIEQYF. The CDR3 DNA follows: TGTGCCAGCAAGGTAGAGCAGGGAGTGATCGAGCAGTACTTC.

This clone has a count of ten or more. This chain connects TRBV2 to TRBJ1-2; 12 bases line up with TRBD1. The V gene end was trimmed by 6 bases and the J gene end by 4 bases; junction bases not matched to a gene: 6. The CDR3 consists of 15 residues. Germline loops: CDR1 SNHLY, CDR2 FYNNEI. The CDR3 DNA sequence: TGTGCCAGCAGGGGGACAGGGGGCGAAGGCTATGGCTACACCTTC. Translated, it gives CASRGTGGEGYGYTF.

The chain carries TRBV2 and TRBJ2-7; D unclear. Germline CDR1 SNHLY, CDR2 FYNNEI. The CDR3 sequence is 13 residues long. Trimming left V 5 bases short and J 0 bases short, with 8 bases between. The CDR3 coding sequence is TGTGCCAGCAGTCCCCGCAGCTCCTACGAGCAGTACTTC. Translation: CASSPRSSYEQYF.

The genes are TRBV4-2 and TRBJ2-6; D is uncertain. Between the trimmed V and J ends, which lost 1 base and 0 bases, there was a span of 7 bases. Germline lookup yields CDR1 LGHNA and CDR2 YNFKEQ. The CDR3 is 16 residues long. In DNA form, the CDR3 reads TGTGCCAGCAGCCAAGGAGACCTCTCTGGGGCCAACGTCCTGACTTTC. Amino acids: CASSQGDLSGANVLTF.

The gene calls are TRBV5-1 and TRBJ1-5, with D tentatively TRBD1 (5 bases). CDR1 is SGHRS and CDR2 is YFSETQ in the germline V gene. Trimming cost V 4 bases and J 9 bases, with 17 bases left between them. The CDR3 runs to 14 residues. CDR3 amino acids: CASSIGTPMSPQHF. The CDR3 coding sequence is TGCGCCAGCAGCATCGGGACCCCCATGTCGCCCCAGCATTTT.

This chain joins TRBV30 and TRBJ1-3; D gene uncertain. Germline V gene sequence: CDR1 GTSNPN, CDR2 SVGIG (reference sequence). This CDR3 region has 13 residues. Between the trimmed V and J ends, which lost 0 bases and 8 bases, there was a span of 11 bases. The CDR3 protein is CAWSVVGVDTIYF. The CDR3 DNA is TGTGCCTGGAGTGTAGTCGGAGTGGACACCATATATTTT.

The CDR3 reads CASSLEAGRAHNEQFF. Here the CDR3 DNA reads TGTGCCAGCAGCTTGGAGGCCGGGAGGGCCCACAATGAGCAGTTCTTC. This chain joins TRBV5-4 and TRBJ2-1; 8 nucleotides align to TRBD2. J lost 5 bases, V lost 0 bases, and 7 bases had no gene match. This CDR3 is 16 amino acids long. CDR1 SGHNT and CDR2 YYREEE come from the germline V gene (reference sequence). Combining the CDR3 with reference TRBV5-4 and TRBJ2-1 gives the whole variable domain ETGVTQSPTHLIKTRGQQVTLRCSSQSGHNTVSWYQQALGQGPQFIFQYYREEENGRGNFPPRFSGLQFPNYSSELNVNALELDDSALYLCASSLEAGRAHNEQFFGPGTRLTVL.

The chain is built from TRBV5-1 and TRBJ1-1, with D possibly TRBD1 on 6 matching bases. The CDR3 has 14 amino acids. Trimming stripped 2 bases from V and 0 bases from J, with 8 bases between. CDR1 is SGHRS and CDR2 is YFSETQ in the germline V gene. This CDR3 reads CASSFGQMNTEAFF. CDR3 nucleotide sequence: TGCGCCAGCAGCTTTGGACAGATGAACACTGAAGCTTTCTTT.